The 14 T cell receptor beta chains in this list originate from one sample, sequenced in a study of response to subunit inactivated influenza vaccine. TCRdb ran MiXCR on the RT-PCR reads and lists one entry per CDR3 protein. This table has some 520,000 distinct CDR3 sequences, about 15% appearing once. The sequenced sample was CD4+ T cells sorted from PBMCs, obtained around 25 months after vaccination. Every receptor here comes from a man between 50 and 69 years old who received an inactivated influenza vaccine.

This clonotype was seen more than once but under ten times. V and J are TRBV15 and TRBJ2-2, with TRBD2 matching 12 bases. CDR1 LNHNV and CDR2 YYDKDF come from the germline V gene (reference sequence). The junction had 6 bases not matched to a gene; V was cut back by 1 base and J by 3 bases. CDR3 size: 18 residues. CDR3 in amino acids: CATSRVASGGAYTGELFF. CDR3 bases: TGTGCCACCAGCAGAGTAGCTAGCGGGGGGGCTTACACCGGGGAGCTGTTTTTT.

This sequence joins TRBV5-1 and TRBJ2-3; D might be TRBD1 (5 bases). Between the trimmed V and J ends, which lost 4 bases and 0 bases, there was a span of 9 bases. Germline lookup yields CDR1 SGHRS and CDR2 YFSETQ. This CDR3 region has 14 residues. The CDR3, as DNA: TGCGCCAGCAGCCCGACAGCTAGCACAGATACGCAGTATTTT. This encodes CASSPTASTDTQYF. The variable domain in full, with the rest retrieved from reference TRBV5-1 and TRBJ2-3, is KAGVTQTPRYLIKTRGQQVTLSCSPISGHRSVSWYQQTPGQGLQFLFEYFSETQRNKGNFPGRFSGRQFSNSRSEMNVSTLELGDSALYLCASSPTASTDTQYFGPGTRLTVL.

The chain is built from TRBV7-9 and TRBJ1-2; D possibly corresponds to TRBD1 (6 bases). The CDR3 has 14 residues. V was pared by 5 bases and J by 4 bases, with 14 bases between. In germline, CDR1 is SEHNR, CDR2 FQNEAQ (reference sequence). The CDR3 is CASSMYRAVYGYTF. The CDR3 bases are TGTGCCAGCAGCATGTACAGGGCCGTCTATGGCTACACCTTC.

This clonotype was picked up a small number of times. The DNA for the CDR3 is TGCGCCAGCAGCCAGACTAGCGGGGACACCGGGGAGCTGTTTTTT. It encodes CASSQTSGDTGELFF. The chain joins TRBV5-1 to TRBJ2-2; 11 bases map to TRBD2. Germline V gene sequence: CDR1 SGHRS, CDR2 YFSETQ. V shed 4 bases and J 3 bases; nucleotides not matched to a gene: 2. CDR3 length: 15 residues. The complete variable domain, with remaining parts taken from reference TRBV5-1 and TRBJ2-2, reads KAGVTQTPRYLIKTRGQQVTLSCSPISGHRSVSWYQQTPGQGLQFLFEYFSETQRNKGNFPGRFSGRQFSNSRSEMNVSTLELGDSALYLCASSQTSGDTGELFFGEGSRLTVL.

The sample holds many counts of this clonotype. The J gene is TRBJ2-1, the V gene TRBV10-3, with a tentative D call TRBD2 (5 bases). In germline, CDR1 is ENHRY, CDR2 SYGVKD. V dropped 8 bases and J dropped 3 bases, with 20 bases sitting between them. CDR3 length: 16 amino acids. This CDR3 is CAIGESGLANYNEQFF. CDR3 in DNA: TGTGCCATCGGGGAGTCTGGGCTAGCCAACTACAATGAGCAGTTCTTC.

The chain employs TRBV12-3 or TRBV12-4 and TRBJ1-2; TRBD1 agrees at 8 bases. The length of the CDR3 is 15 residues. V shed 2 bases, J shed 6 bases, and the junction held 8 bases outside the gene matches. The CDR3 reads CASSLRRQGANGYTF. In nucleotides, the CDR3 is TGTGCCAGCAGTTTAAGAAGGCAGGGGGCAAATGGCTACACCTTC.

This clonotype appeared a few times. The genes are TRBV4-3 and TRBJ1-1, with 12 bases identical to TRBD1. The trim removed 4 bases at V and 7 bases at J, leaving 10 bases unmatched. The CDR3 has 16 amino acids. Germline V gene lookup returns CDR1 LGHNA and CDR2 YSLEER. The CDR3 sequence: CASSPRGTGGLSEAFF. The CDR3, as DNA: TGCGCCAGCAGCCCCCGAGGGACAGGGGGCTTGAGTGAAGCTTTCTTT.

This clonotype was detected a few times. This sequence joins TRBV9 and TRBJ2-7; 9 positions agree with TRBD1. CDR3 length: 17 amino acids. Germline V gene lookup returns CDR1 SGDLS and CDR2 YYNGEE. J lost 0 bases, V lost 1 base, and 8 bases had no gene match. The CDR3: CASSVSDRGNYSYEQYF. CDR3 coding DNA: TGTGCCAGCAGCGTAAGCGACAGGGGGAATTACTCCTACGAGCAGTACTTC.

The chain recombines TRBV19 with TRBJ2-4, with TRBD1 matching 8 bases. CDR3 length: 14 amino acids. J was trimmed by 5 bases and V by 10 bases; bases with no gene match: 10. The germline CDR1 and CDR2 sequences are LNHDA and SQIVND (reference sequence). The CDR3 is CATRQGPRENIQYF. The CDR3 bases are TGTGCCACACGACAGGGGCCCCGGGAAAACATTCAGTACTTC.

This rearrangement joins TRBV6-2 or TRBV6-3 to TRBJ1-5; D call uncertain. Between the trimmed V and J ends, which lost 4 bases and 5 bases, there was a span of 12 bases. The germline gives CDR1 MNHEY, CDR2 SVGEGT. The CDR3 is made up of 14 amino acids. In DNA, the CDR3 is TGTGCCAGCAGTTTCTCCGGGCGTTATCAGCCCCAGCATTTT. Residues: CASSFSGRYQPQHF.

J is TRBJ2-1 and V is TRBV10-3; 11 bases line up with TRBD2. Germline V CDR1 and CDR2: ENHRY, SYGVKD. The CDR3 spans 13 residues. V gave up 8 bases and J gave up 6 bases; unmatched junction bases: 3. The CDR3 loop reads CAIDSGRANEQFF. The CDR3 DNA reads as TGTGCCATCGATAGCGGGAGGGCCAATGAGCAGTTCTTC.

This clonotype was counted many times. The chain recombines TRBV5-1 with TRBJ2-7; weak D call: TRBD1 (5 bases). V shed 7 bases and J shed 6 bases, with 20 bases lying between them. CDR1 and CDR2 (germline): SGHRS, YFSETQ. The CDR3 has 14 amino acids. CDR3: CASGQIGPIGEQYF. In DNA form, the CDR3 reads TGCGCCAGCGGACAAATTGGACCCATCGGCGAGCAGTACTTC.

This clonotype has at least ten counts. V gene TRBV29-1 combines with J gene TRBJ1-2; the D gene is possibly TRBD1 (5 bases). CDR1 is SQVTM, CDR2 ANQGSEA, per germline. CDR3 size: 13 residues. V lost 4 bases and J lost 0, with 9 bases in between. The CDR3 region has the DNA TGCAGCGTTGGCACAGGACCTAACTATGGCTACACCTTC. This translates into CSVGTGPNYGYTF. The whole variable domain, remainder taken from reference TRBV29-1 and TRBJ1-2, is SAVISQKPSRDICQRGTSLTIQCQVDSQVTMMFWYRQQPGQSLTLIATANQGSEATYESGFVIDKFPISRPNLTFSTLTVSNMSPEDSSIYLCSVGTGPNYGYTFGSGTRLTVV.

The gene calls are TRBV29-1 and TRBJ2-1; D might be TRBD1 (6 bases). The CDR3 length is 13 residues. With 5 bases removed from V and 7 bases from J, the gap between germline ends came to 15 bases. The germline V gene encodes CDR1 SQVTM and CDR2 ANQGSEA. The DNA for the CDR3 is TGCAGCGTTCCAGGGGCCCTTAGTAATGAGCAGTTCTTC. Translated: CSVPGALSNEQFF.